Following are 8 T cell receptor beta chains from one sample sequenced in a study of glioma-infiltrating T cells after dendritic cell vaccination. Stated time point: after dendritic cell vaccination, including at tumor progression/relapse. Using immunoSEQ multiplex PCR, the repertoire was profiled, and TCRdb retains in-frame clones only, with some absent. The sample includes approximately 50,000 clones, over 65% seen only once; the top ten take 9%. This specimen was blood, taken after dendritic cell vaccination. The source is a human donor with glioblastoma.

The chain is built from TRBV7-9 and TRBJ2-5, with D possibly being TRBD1 (6 bases). Germline assignment: CDR1 SEHNR and CDR2 FQNEAQ (reference sequence). This CDR3 region has 18 residues. V gave up 5 bases and J gave up 2 bases, with 24 bases separating them. The CDR3: CASSLNAWYGTQQETQYF. CDR3 in DNA: TGTGCCAGCAGCCTCAATGCTTGGTATGGGACACAGCAAGAGACCCAGTACTTC.

The chain couples TRBV4-2 to TRBJ2-3, with 13 bases lining up with TRBD2. Germline CDR1 LGHNA, CDR2 YNFKEQ. The junction had 16 bases not matched to a gene; V was cut back by 1 base and J by 6 bases. The CDR3 runs to 20 residues. CDR3 region: CASSQGIGSGTSGVWDTQYF. The CDR3 DNA follows: TGTGCCAGCAGCCAAGGGATTGGTAGCGGGACTAGCGGGGTGTGGGATACGCAGTATTTT.

The chain is built from TRBV9 and TRBJ2-5, with 12 positions matching TRBD2. CDR1 is SGDLS and CDR2 is YYNGEE in the germline V gene. The CDR3 is made up of 15 amino acids. Unmatched junction bases numbered 1, after V lost 4 bases and J lost 0 bases. The CDR3 reads CASSPSGGDQETQYF. The CDR3 DNA reads TGTGCCAGCAGCCCTAGCGGGGGGGACCAAGAGACCCAGTACTTC.

The rearrangement links TRBV2 to TRBJ2-5, with a weak D call TRBD2 (5 bases). Trimming left V 2 bases short and J 14 bases short, with 21 bases between. The germline CDR1 and CDR2 sequences are SNHLY and FYNNEI. The CDR3 is 14 amino acids. CDR3: CASSESGEQWPNYF. The CDR3 region has the DNA TGTGCCAGCAGTGAAAGTGGGGAGCAGTGGCCGAACTACTTC.

J is TRBJ2-3 and V is TRBV2; D gene unclear. Germline CDR1 is SNHLY and CDR2 is FYNNEI. Trimming removed 3 bases from V and 6 bases from J, with 4 bases in between. The CDR3 consists of 11 residues. The CDR3 reads CASSESDTQYF. The CDR3, as DNA: TGTGCCAGCAGTGAGTCGGATACGCAGTATTTT.

This clone was observed a few times. CDR3: CASSGTSGYEQYF. The CDR3 bases are TGTGCCAGCTCGGGTACTAGCGGATACGAGCAGTACTTC. The genes are TRBV18 and TRBJ2-7; 8 bases map to TRBD2. Germline V gene sequence: CDR1 KGHSH, CDR2 LQKENI. The CDR3 is made up of 13 amino acids. J lost 4 bases, V lost 6 bases, and 5 bases had no gene match.

This chain uses TRBV6-1 with TRBJ1-1; D uncertain. The length of the CDR3 is 13 residues. V was pared by 4 bases and J by 0 bases, with 6 bases between. CDR1 is MNHNS and CDR2 is SASEGT in the germline V gene. CDR3 nucleotides: TGTGCCAGCAGTGCCCGGGTGAACACTGAAGCTTTCTTT. Protein product: CASSARVNTEAFF.

The chain recombines TRBV5-1 with TRBJ1-4; D is possibly TRBD1 (6 bases). This CDR3 region has 15 residues. Germline CDR1 is SGHRS and CDR2 is YFSETQ. V shed 0 bases and J shed 7 bases, with 13 bases lying between them. CDR3 loop: CASSLEGRGFEKLFF. CDR3 DNA: TGCGCCAGCAGCTTGGAGGGCAGGGGTTTTGAAAAACTGTTTTTT. The whole variable domain, filled in from reference TRBV5-1 and TRBJ1-4, reads KAGVTQTPRYLIKTRGQQVTLSCSPISGHRSVSWYQQTPGQGLQFLFEYFSETQRNKGNFPGRFSGRQFSNSRSEMNVSTLELGDSALYLCASSLEGRGFEKLFFGSGTQLSVL.